This entry features one T cell receptor beta chain sequence. What it binds is not known. Time point given: blood 2 weeks post-SBRT. Treatment noted: 15 Gy SBRT to primary tumor, nephrectomy 4 weeks later. The tumor was a clear cell renal cell carcinoma. This sample was included in a study of radiation and T cells in renal cell carcinoma. The overall study: Nephrectomy followed 15 Gy stereotactic body radiation by 4 weeks.

The assay was immunoSEQ multiplex PCR, and TCRdb's table has in-frame clones only and misses some. The table includes 100,000 to 150,000 clones, 65% to 85% detected once. General study results and limits: No pretreatment tumor biopsies were available for baseline clonotypes.

This CDR3 is built from 14 residues. V lost 4 bases and J 5 bases, leaving 15 bases between the germline ends. The chain couples TRBV5-3 to TRBJ1-1; the D gene is possibly TRBD1 (6 bases). TRBV5-3 is identified as an open reading frame with a role that is uncertain. The sequences come from blood, collected from a patient whose treatment included radiotherapy and nephrectomy. The source is a man aged 50-60 years with renal cell carcinoma. CDR3 loop: CARSNIQGWTEAFF. The CDR3 nucleotides read TGTGCCAGAAGCAACATACAGGGTTGGACTGAAGCTTTCTTT.